This T cell receptor beta chain was observed in a study of blood T cell repertoires in COVID-19. In the study overall: Specimens from acute and convalescent COVID-19 originated in the United States, Italy and Spain.

Original processing methods: Reference gene primer amplification yielded estimated nucleated cell counts. Repertoires were generated with immunoSEQ multiplex PCR, while TCRdb's copy carries only in-frame clones and drops some. The DNA was the basis for D and trimming; V, J and clone size are from that table. In the table there are a few hundred thousand clones, roughly 89% of which are singletons. Germline trimming cut 0 bases from V and 5 bases from J; bases unmatched to any gene: 9. The CDR3 has 17 residues. Germline CDR1 SGHTA, CDR2 FQGNSA. The chain recombines TRBV7-2 with TRBJ2-5; TRBD2 aligns across 10 bases. The sample consisted of peripheral blood. The sequence came from a woman in her twenties or thirties with COVID-19, enrolled during active disease. The CDR3 region has the DNA TGTGCCAGCAGCTTAGCGCTCGAGCGGGGGGGCCCTGAGACCCAGTACTTC. Amino acid sequence: CASSLALERGGPETQYF.